This record covers a single TCR beta chain. The data are from a study of blood T cell repertoires in COVID-19. About the research overall: The origin of the acute and convalescent COVID-19 samples was the United States, Italy and Spain. The cDNA or gDNA used as material had been derived from T cells, B-cell-depleted T cells, or PBMCs.

Original processing methods: Amplifying reference gene primers gave estimates of nucleated cell counts. The method was immunoSEQ multiplex PCR; TCRdb's version includes in-frame clones alone and lacks a portion of them. From that table come the V and J calls and clone size; the DNA was used to work out D and trimming. The top ten hold 4.5% to 5% of the sample, which has 90,000 to 120,000 clones, roughly 90% seen once. This CDR3 is built from 15 residues. Germline V gene sequence: CDR1 MNHEY, CDR2 SMNVEV (reference sequence). V dropped 1 base and J dropped 4 bases, with 14 bases sitting between them. Material: peripheral blood. The chain employs TRBV27 and TRBJ2-7; the D is unclear. The receptor was isolated from a man aged 35 to 55 with active or convalescent COVID-19. CDR3 residues: CASSLFGWASYEQYF. CDR3 nucleotides: TGTGCCAGCAGTTTATTTGGTTGGGCCAGTTACGAGCAGTACTTC.